This T cell receptor beta chain was captured in a study of blood T cell repertoires in COVID-19. Study details: The samples span acute and convalescent COVID-19 from the United States, Italy and Spain.

V was trimmed by 8 bases and J by 0 bases, leaving 11 bases between them. Germline CDR1 and CDR2: SNHLY and FYNNEI. This CDR3 has 15 residues. Under the authors' procedure: For nucleated cells, counts were estimated from reference gene primer amplification. Assay used: immunoSEQ multiplex PCR; TCRdb lists only in-frame clones, some missing. V and J calls and clone size follow that table, whereas D and trimming were derived from the DNA. The top ten clones hold 2.2% of a sample with approximately 150,000 clones, roughly 82% of them seen once. V and J are TRBV2 and TRBJ1-6; D perhaps matches TRBD1 (5 bases). Source material: peripheral blood. The TCR was taken from an older man with acute or convalescent COVID-19. This CDR3 is CASGAKSSYNSPLHF. The CDR3 DNA follows: TGTGCCAGCGGGGCCAAGAGCTCCTATAATTCACCCCTCCACTTT.